The rows below give T cell receptor beta chains drawn from one sample of a study of PD-1 blockade in classical Hodgkin lymphoma. Only in-frame clones appear in the TCRdb table, and some are missing; sequencing was by immunoSEQ multiplex PCR. The sample records 20,000 or so clones, roughly 83% being singletons. Source: CD4+ T cells from blood, taken before the fourth cycle of nivolumab. The origin of the receptors is a human donor with classical Hodgkin lymphoma. CDR3s include the opening cysteine and the closing phenylalanine or tryptophan. A D gene is named only where the DNA matches it firmly. Rows may omit the clone size; those that give it use once, few, many or a size class.

TRBV28,TRBJ2-1,NA,TRBD1,CASSRPGQGINEQFF,TGTGCCAGCAGCCGGCCGGGACAGGGGATCAATGAGCAGTTCTTC
TRBV7-9,TRBJ2-2,NA,TRBD2,CASSSPSGIGAGELFF,TGTGCCAGCAGCTCACCGAGCGGGATTGGAGCCGGGGAGCTGTTTTTT
TRBV6-5,TRBJ2-5,NA,TRBD1,CASSYSRLTGGETQYF,TGTGCCAGCAGTTACTCGAGGTTGACAGGGGGGGAGACCCAGTACTTC
TRBV6-1,TRBJ2-7,NA,TRBD2,CASSEVLAGAYEQYF,TGTGCCAGCAGTGAAGTACTGGCGGGAGCCTACGAGCAGTACTTC
TRBV5-1,TRBJ2-2,few,TRBD2,CASSPGLAGAGELFF,TGCGCCAGCAGCCCGGGACTAGCGGGAGCCGGGGAGCTGTTTTTT
TRBV5-4,TRBJ2-1,NA,NA,CASRGGLLNNEQFF,TGTGCCAGCAGGGGGGGACTCCTGAACAATGAGCAGTTCTTC
TRBV28,TRBJ2-7,medium-sized,NA,CASSFPQGSIDEQYF,TGTGCCAGCAGTTTCCCCCAGGGGAGTATCGACGAGCAGTACTTC
TRBV19,TRBJ2-6,NA,TRBD2,CASSKRGSGANVLTF,TGTGCCAGTAGTAAGCGGGGCTCTGGGGCCAACGTCCTGACTTTC
TRBV6-5,TRBJ1-2,few,NA,CASSYRGNVPYGYTF,TGTGCCAGCAGTTACCGGGGCAATGTTCCCTATGGCTACACCTTC
TRBV9,TRBJ2-3,NA,TRBD1,CASSARDRLLDTQYF,TGTGCCAGCAGCGCCCGGGACAGACTGCTAGATACGCAGTATTTT
TRBV18,TRBJ2-1,NA,TRBD2,CASSPGGRSSYEQFF,TGTGCCAGCTCACCAGGCGGGAGATCCTCGTATGAGCAGTTCTTC
TRBV6-1,TRBJ2-6,NA,TRBD2,CASSDPGRAIVNVLTF,TGTGCCAGCAGTGACCCAGGGAGGGCGATCGTCAACGTCCTGACTTTC
TRBV25-1,TRBJ2-5,NA,NA,CASSVPVYQETQYF,TGTGCCAGCAGTGTGCCTGTGTACCAAGAGACCCAGTACTTC
TRBV18,TRBJ1-1,NA,TRBD1,CASSPLTGDHSEAFF,TGTGCCAGCTCACCCCTGACAGGGGACCATTCTGAAGCTTTCTTT
TRBV7-3,TRBJ2-1,NA,NA,CASSSSDTNEQFF,TGTGCCAGCAGCTCATCCGACACGAATGAGCAGTTCTTC
TRBV6-1,TRBJ1-1,NA,NA,CASSGVDTEAFF,TGTGCCAGCAGTGGAGTCGACACTGAAGCTTTCTTT
TRBV6-1,TRBJ2-7,NA,NA,CASSRRESYEQYF,TGTGCCAGCAGTCGCAGGGAGAGCTACGAGCAGTACTTC
TRBV27,TRBJ2-3,NA,NA,CASSLGDTQYF,TGTGCCAGCAGTCTAGGAGATACGCAGTATTTT
TRBV6-5,TRBJ2-1,NA,NA,CASSSADGEQFF,TGTGCCAGCAGTTCCGCTGATGGGGAGCAGTTCTTC
TRBV27,TRBJ2-5,medium-sized,TRBD1,CASSRDRGYQETQYF,TGTGCCAGCAGCCGTGACAGGGGGTACCAAGAGACCCAGTACTTC
TRBV19,TRBJ2-1,NA,NA,CASTQTSSSYNEQFF,TGTGCCAGTACCCAAACTAGTAGCTCCTACAATGAGCAGTTCTTC
TRBV5-4,TRBJ2-7,few,TRBD1,CATGTDYEQYF,TGTGCCACCGGGACAGACTACGAGCAGTACTTC
TRBV28,TRBJ1-5,NA,NA,CASLLGGGNQPQHF,TGTGCCAGCCTCCTTGGGGGTGGGAATCAGCCCCAGCATTTT
TRBV14,TRBJ2-7,NA,NA,CASSPLGGVGPEQYF,TGTGCCAGCAGCCCTTTAGGGGGAGTCGGGCCCGAGCAGTACTTC
TRBV21-1,TRBJ2-6,NA,NA,CASSMVKPGSPSGANVLTF,TGTGCCAGCAGCATGGTTAAGCCGGGCAGTCCCTCTGGGGCCAACGTCCTGACTTTC
TRBV10-1,TRBJ2-7,NA,NA,CASSETDLLYEQYF,TGCGCCAGCAGTGAAACAGACCTTCTCTACGAGCAGTACTTC
TRBV25-1,TRBJ1-1,NA,NA,CASSGRGLMNTEAFF,TGTGCCAGCAGTGGCCGAGGACTCATGAACACTGAAGCTTTCTTT
TRBV28,TRBJ1-1,NA,NA,CASSPLQGYTEAFF,TGTGCCAGCAGTCCTCTCCAGGGTTACACTGAAGCTTTCTTT
TRBV9,TRBJ2-1,NA,TRBD2,CASSPGLAEIYEQFF,TGTGCCAGCAGCCCTGGACTAGCTGAAATATATGAGCAGTTCTTC
TRBV6-1,TRBJ1-3,NA,NA,CASRRTGSSGNTIYF,TGTGCCAGCAGGCGGACGGGGAGCTCTGGAAACACCATATATTTT
TRBV19,TRBJ2-3,NA,NA,CASSPPSGRGGTDTQYF,TGTGCCAGTAGTCCCCCGTCCGGCCGGGGAGGCACAGATACGCAGTATTTT
TRBV28,TRBJ1-2,NA,TRBD1,CASSPYGQGAPGYTF,TGTGCCAGCAGCCCTTACGGACAGGGGGCGCCTGGCTACACCTTC
TRBV5-1,TRBJ2-7,NA,NA,CASSLMTASYEQYF,TGCGCCAGCAGCTTAATGACGGCTTCCTACGAGCAGTACTTC
TRBV5-1,TRBJ1-1,NA,TRBD1,CASRQGAMNTEAFF,TGCGCCAGTCGACAGGGGGCTATGAACACTGAAGCTTTCTTT
TRBV5-1,TRBJ2-2,once,NA,CASSLISAGELFF,TGCGCCAGCAGCCTAATTTCTGCCGGGGAGCTGTTTTTT
TRBV18,TRBJ1-1,NA,NA,CASSSYQGVGTEAFF,TGTGCCAGCTCATCATACCAAGGGGTTGGCACTGAAGCTTTCTTT
TRBV6-4,TRBJ2-2,NA,TRBD2,CASSAGTSGNTGELFF,TGTGCCAGCAGTGCAGGGACTAGCGGGAACACCGGGGAGCTGTTTTTT
TRBV2,TRBJ2-5,NA,TRBD1,CASRRTGGETQYF,TGTGCCAGCAGAAGGACAGGGGGAGAGACCCAGTACTTC
TRBV5-1,TRBJ2-1,NA,TRBD2,CASSLTSGSNEQFF,TGCGCCAGCAGCTTAACTAGCGGGAGTAATGAGCAGTTCTTC
TRBV7-8,TRBJ2-1,NA,TRBD2,CASSPGTNSYNEQFF,TGTGCCAGCAGCCCTGGGACTAACTCCTACAATGAGCAGTTCTTC
TRBV4-2,TRBJ1-1,few,NA,CASSSGLRNTEAFF,TGTGCCAGCAGCTCAGGGTTACGGAACACTGAAGCTTTCTTT
TRBV7-9,TRBJ1-1,NA,NA,CASSDQRPVGPTEAFF,TGTGCCAGCAGCGATCAGAGACCGGTAGGACCTACTGAAGCTTTCTTT
TRBV29-1,TRBJ1-2,NA,NA,CSVERGSLGYTF,TGCAGCGTTGAACGGGGCAGCCTTGGCTACACCTTC
TRBV30,TRBJ2-1,NA,NA,CAWSVRRAPPNEQFF,TGTGCCTGGAGTGTACGCAGGGCACCCCCAAATGAGCAGTTCTTC
TRBV4-1,TRBJ1-5,NA,NA,CASSQDIRAIQPQHF,TGCGCCAGCAGCCAAGATATCAGGGCTATACAGCCCCAGCATTTT
TRBV10-3,TRBJ1-1,NA,NA,CAISETQGGRTEAFF,TGTGCCATCAGTGAGACACAGGGCGGGAGGACTGAAGCTTTCTTT
TRBV6-5,TRBJ2-5,NA,NA,CASSYSGPLGETQYF,TGTGCCAGCAGTTACTCGGGGCCCCTAGGGGAGACCCAGTACTTC
TRBV6-5,TRBJ2-3,NA,NA,CASRPTFTDTQYF,TGTGCCAGCAGGCCCACTTTCACAGATACGCAGTATTTT
TRBV28,TRBJ2-7,NA,NA,CASDRGIRRSSYEQYF,TGTGCCAGTGACCGGGGGATTAGGCGGAGTTCCTACGAGCAGTACTTC
TRBV7-8,TRBJ2-3,NA,TRBD2,CASSLVGLAADSSTDTQYF,TGTGCCAGCAGCTTAGTAGGACTAGCGGCTGATTCTAGCACAGATACGCAGTATTTT
TRBV5-8,TRBJ1-3,few,NA,CASSSLQGSGNTIYF,TGTGCCAGCAGCTCGCTTCAGGGATCGGGAAACACCATATATTTT
TRBV5-1,TRBJ2-1,NA,TRBD2,CASSLIAGGPREQFF,TGCGCCAGCAGCTTGATAGCGGGAGGCCCCCGTGAGCAGTTCTTC
TRBV7-2,TRBJ2-7,once,NA,CASSFGRFGEQYF,TGTGCCAGCAGCTTTGGACGTTTTGGGGAGCAGTACTTC
TRBV7-8,TRBJ2-3,NA,TRBD2,CASSLAGLAGRDTQYF,TGTGCCAGCAGCTTGGCGGGACTAGCGGGTAGGGATACGCAGTATTTT
TRBV15,TRBJ2-1,NA,NA,CATSISGSRFSGNEQFF,TGTGCCACCAGCATATCGGGGAGCAGGTTCTCGGGCAATGAGCAGTTCTTC
TRBV5-4,TRBJ2-7,once,TRBD1,CASSFGQDREEQYF,TGTGCCAGCAGCTTCGGACAGGACCGGGAAGAGCAGTACTTC
TRBV5-5,TRBJ2-7,NA,TRBD1,CASSSLLTGGLSEQYF,TGTGCCAGCAGCTCGCTTCTGACAGGGGGCCTCTCCGAGCAGTACTTC
TRBV5-3,TRBJ2-1,once,NA,CARPWGYNEQFF,TGTGCCAGACCGTGGGGGTACAATGAGCAGTTCTTC
TRBV28,TRBJ2-2,NA,NA,CASSLGWRTGELFF,TGTGCCAGCAGTTTAGGGTGGAGAACCGGGGAGCTGTTTTTT
TRBV10-3,TRBJ1-4,NA,TRBD1,CAISPAGQGGEKLFF,TGTGCCATCAGTCCCGCTGGACAGGGAGGCGAAAAACTGTTTTTT